These T cell receptor beta chains were read from a single sample in a study of vaccination and CD4 T cells after COVID-19. Antigens of these TCRs are unknown. Each CDR3 protein is one row after TCRdb ran MiXCR on the PCR reads. The sample yields about 18,000 distinct CDR3 sequences, 35% to 45% seen once. The sequencing sample was made of CD4+ T cells from blood, cultured in vitro. All receptors come from a human donor who had recovered from COVID-19. Both conserved end residues are part of each CDR3. D genes are given only for firm matches.

D gene,V gene,J gene,CDR3 protein
-,TRBV5-6,TRBJ2-5,CASSLLETQYF
-,TRBV30,TRBJ1-6,CAWSRGLDSPLHF
-,TRBV7-2,TRBJ1-4,CASSRYRATFEKLFF
TRBD2,TRBV9,TRBJ2-3,CASSARLAGGRSDTQYF
-,TRBV7-8,TRBJ1-4,CASSLGGRPLLEKLFF
-,TRBV7-9,TRBJ2-3,CASSPSGSTDTQYF
-,TRBV24-1,TRBJ2-3,CATSDRTRADTQYF
TRBD2,TRBV7-8,TRBJ2-7,CASSFPAGAAYEQYF
-,TRBV28,TRBJ2-1,CASRAPNNEQFF
-,TRBV7-7,TRBJ2-3,CASSPRAGHGGGGPQYF
-,TRBV4-1,TRBJ2-7,CASSQGRGLAGYEQYF
-,TRBV7-8,TRBJ1-4,CASSLVDPGKLFF
TRBD1,TRBV20-1,TRBJ1-5,CSARSGTGRQPQHF
-,TRBV2,TRBJ1-2,CASRSQKHLYGYTF
TRBD1,TRBV12-3/TRBV12-4,TRBJ1-2,CASSTWDRGIVGYTF
-,TRBV29-1,TRBJ1-1,CSVTTGLNTEAFF
-,TRBV27,TRBJ2-2,CASSPRGTGELFF
TRBD1,TRBV30,TRBJ1-5,CAWSGTGGNQPQHF
-,TRBV18,TRBJ1-1,CASSPRSRKGTNTEAFF
-,TRBV28,TRBJ2-7,CASSFPQLIYEQYF
-,TRBV6-1,TRBJ2-3,CASTETSHIDTQYF
TRBD1,TRBV10-3,TRBJ1-4,CAISDGTGSEKLFF
-,TRBV7-8,TRBJ2-2,CASSLQGIGATGELFF
-,TRBV30,TRBJ2-3,CAWSPDWKITDTQYF
-,TRBV6-1,TRBJ1-5,CASRARQASNQPQHF
TRBD2,TRBV5-4,TRBJ2-7,CASSLSGRGAYEQYF
-,TRBV6-2/TRBV6-3,TRBJ2-3,CASSYLLLTDTQYF
-,TRBV20-1,TRBJ1-2,CSARVRQGAYGYTF
TRBD1,TRBV20-1,TRBJ1-6,CSARDSGTGDNSPLHF
-,TRBV7-9,TRBJ2-7,CASQGTDSYEQYF
-,TRBV6-1,TRBJ2-1,CASNVGPGSYNEQFF